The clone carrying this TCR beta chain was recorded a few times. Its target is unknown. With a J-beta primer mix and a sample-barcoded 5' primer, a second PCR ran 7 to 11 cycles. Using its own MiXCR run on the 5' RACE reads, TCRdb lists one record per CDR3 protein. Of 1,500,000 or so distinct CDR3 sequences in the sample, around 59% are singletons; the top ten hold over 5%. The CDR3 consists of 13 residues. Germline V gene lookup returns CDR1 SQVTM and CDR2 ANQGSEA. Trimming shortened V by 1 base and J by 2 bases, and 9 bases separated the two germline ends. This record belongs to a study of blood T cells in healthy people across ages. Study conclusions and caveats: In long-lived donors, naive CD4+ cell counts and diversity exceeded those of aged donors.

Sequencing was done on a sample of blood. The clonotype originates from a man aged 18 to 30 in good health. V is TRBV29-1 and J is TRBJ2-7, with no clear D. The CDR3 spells CSVEGPTTYEQYF. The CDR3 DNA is TGCAGCGTTGAAGGACCGACCACCTACGAGCAGTACTTC.